These 10 T cell receptor beta chains were all obtained from the same sample, sequenced in a study of T cell responses to AZD1222 COVID-19 vaccine. Clones were sequenced by immunoSEQ multiplex PCR, and TCRdb holds only the in-frame ones, with some missing. The sample gives roughly 100,000 clones, approximately 88% of which show up once; about 2.7% is in the top ten. The sample in question was peripheral blood, obtained on day 0 of AZD1222 vaccination. These receptors were obtained from an adult in good health.

The genes are TRBV10-3 and TRBJ2-1; weak D call: TRBD1 (6 bases). The CDR3 runs 12 residues. Germline lookup yields CDR1 ENHRY and CDR2 SYGVKD. Trimming cost V 3 bases and J 12 bases, with 12 bases left between them. This CDR3 is CAISDLRGRQFF. CDR3 coding DNA: TGTGCCATCAGTGACCTCAGGGGAAGGCAGTTCTTC.

A single count supports this clone. CDR3: CASSAIGETQYF. In nucleotides, the CDR3 is TGCGCCAGCAGCGCTATTGGCGAGACCCAGTACTTC. V usage is TRBV5-1 and J usage is TRBJ2-5; D remains unclear. The CDR3 is 12 residues long. Germline V gene data show CDR1 as SGHRS and CDR2 as YFSETQ. V lost 4 bases and J 5 bases, leaving 9 bases between the germline ends.

The chain is built from TRBV7-3 and TRBJ2-2, with TRBD1 matching 7 bases. The trim removed 6 bases at V and 6 bases at J, leaving 13 bases unmatched. Germline V gene data show CDR1 as SGHTA and CDR2 as FQGTGA. The CDR3 consists of 16 residues. The CDR3 loop reads CASRPLGTASSGELFF. CDR3 bases: TGTGCCAGCAGGCCCTTGGGGACAGCGTCCTCCGGGGAGCTGTTTTTT.

V is TRBV29-1 and J is TRBJ1-1, with TRBD1 as a possible D gene (5 bases). The CDR3 is 13 residues long. With 7 bases removed from V and 2 bases from J, the gap between germline ends came to 14 bases. Germline loops: CDR1 SQVTM, CDR2 ANQGSEA. CDR3 sequence reads: CSGRLGDNTEAFF. In DNA, the CDR3 is TGCAGCGGAAGACTAGGGGACAACACTGAAGCTTTCTTT.

The genes are TRBV6-2 or TRBV6-3 and TRBJ2-1; 7 nucleotides agree with TRBD2. The germline V gene has CDR1 MNHEY and CDR2 SVGEGT. This CDR3 has 15 amino acids. After removal of 7 bases from V and 6 bases from J, the junction contained 12 bases not matched to a gene. As DNA, the CDR3 is TGTGCCAGCACCCCCTCGAGCGGGGAGCTCAATGAGCAGTTCTTC. Protein sequence: CASTPSSGELNEQFF.

The chain has TRBV4-1 and TRBJ1-3; 10 nucleotides agree with TRBD1. CDR3 length: 16 amino acids. The V segment lost 4 bases and the J segment 3 bases; nucleotides outside the gene matches: 6. Germline values: CDR1 MGHRA, CDR2 YSYEKL. Here the CDR3 DNA reads TGCGCCAGCAGCCGAGAAGGACAGGGGGGTGGAAACACCATATATTTT. Its protein product is CASSREGQGGGNTIYF.

V gene TRBV7-8 combines with J gene TRBJ1-5; perhaps TRBD1 as D (5 bases). This CDR3 has 14 amino acids. The germline V gene has CDR1 SGHVS and CDR2 FQNEAQ. V shed 3 bases and J shed 8 bases, with 14 bases lying between them. The CDR3 nucleotides read TGTGCCAGCAGCTTCGGGCGGTCGGGGGAGCCCCAGCATTTT. It translates to CASSFGRSGEPQHF.

This chain connects TRBV9 to TRBJ1-3; D unresolved. V was pared by 3 bases and J by 0 bases, with 4 bases between. Germline-derived CDR1 and CDR2 are SGDLS and YYNGEE. The CDR3 has 13 residues. The CDR3 DNA reads TGTGCCAGCAGCGCCCTCTCTGGAAACACCATATATTTT. This gives the protein CASSALSGNTIYF.

This chain joins TRBV19 and TRBJ2-7, with D uncertain. Germline V gene sequence: CDR1 LNHDA, CDR2 SQIVND (reference sequence). The ends were cut back, 7 bases at V and 2 bases at J, with 9 bases in the middle. CDR3 size: 12 residues. The CDR3: CASNASPYEQYF. The CDR3 DNA reads TGTGCCAGTAATGCATCCCCCTACGAGCAGTACTTC. Together with reference TRBV19 and TRBJ2-7, the CDR3 gives the full variable domain: DGGITQSPKYLFRKEGQNVTLSCEQNLNHDAMYWYRQDPGQGLRLIYYSQIVNDFQKGDIAEGYSVSREKKESFPLTVTSAQKNPTAFYLCASNASPYEQYFGPGTRLTVT.

This clone appeared once. The rearrangement links TRBV11-2 to TRBJ2-2; the D is unclear. This CDR3 has 12 residues. V was trimmed by 1 base and J by 5 bases, leaving 2 bases between them. The germline gives CDR1 SGHAT, CDR2 FQNNGV. The CDR3 protein is CASSLVTGELFF. CDR3 in DNA: TGTGCCAGCAGCTTAGTAACCGGGGAGCTGTTTTTT.